This T cell receptor beta chain was sequenced during a study of cytomegalovirus exposure and HLA in healthy donors. CDR1 and CDR2 (germline): KGHSH, LQKENI. The V end was cut by 6 bases, the J end by 4 bases, with 13 bases between. The CDR3 runs 14 residues. Researchers ran the PCR with 60 Vbeta and 13 Jbeta primers. In the source study's methods: In a later analysis, roughly 10 million of 75 million to 85 million unique beta chains occurred in at least two donors. Some clones are missing from TCRdb's copy, which holds only in-frame ones; the method was immunoSEQ multiplex PCR. For V, J and clone size, that table is used; D and trimming come from the DNA. The data contain 140,000 to 150,000 clones, about 72% of them singletons. Study-wide results and caveats: One cluster of highly shared sequence variants probably arose as a sequencing artifact.

Each of the donors was a healthy bone marrow donor. This clone has more than one count but fewer than ten. Antigen: not known. Sequencing was carried out using PBMCs. The origin of this receptor is a man aged 35-49 years in good health and CMV-seronegative. The chain employs TRBV18 and TRBJ1-5; TRBD1 might be the D (5 bases). In DNA form, the CDR3 reads TGTGCCAGCTCGGCTGGACAAGGGAATCAGCCCCAGCATTTT. Protein sequence: CASSAGQGNQPQHF. Combining the CDR3 with reference TRBV18 and TRBJ1-5 gives the whole variable domain NAGVMQNPRHLVRRRGQEARLRCSPMKGHSHVYWYRQLPEEGLKFMVYLQKENIIDESGMPKERFSAEFPKEGPSILRIQQVVRGDSAAYFCASSAGQGNQPQHFGDGTRLSIL.